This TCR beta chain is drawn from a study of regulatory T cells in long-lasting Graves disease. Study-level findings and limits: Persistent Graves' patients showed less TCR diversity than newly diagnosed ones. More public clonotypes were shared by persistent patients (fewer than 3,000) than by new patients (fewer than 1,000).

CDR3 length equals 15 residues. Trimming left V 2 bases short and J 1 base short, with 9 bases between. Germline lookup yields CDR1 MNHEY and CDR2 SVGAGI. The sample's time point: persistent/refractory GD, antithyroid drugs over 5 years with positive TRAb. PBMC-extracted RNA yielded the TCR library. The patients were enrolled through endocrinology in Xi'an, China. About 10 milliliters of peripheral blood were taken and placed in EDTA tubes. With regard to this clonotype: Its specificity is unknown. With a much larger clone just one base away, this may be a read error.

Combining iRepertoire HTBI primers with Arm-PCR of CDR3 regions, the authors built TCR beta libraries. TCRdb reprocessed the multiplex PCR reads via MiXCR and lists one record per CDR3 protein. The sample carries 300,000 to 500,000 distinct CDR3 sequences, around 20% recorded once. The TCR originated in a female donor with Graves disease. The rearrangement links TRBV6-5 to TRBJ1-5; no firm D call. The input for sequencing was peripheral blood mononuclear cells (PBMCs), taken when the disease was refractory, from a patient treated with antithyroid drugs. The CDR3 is CASSYGQASNQPQHF. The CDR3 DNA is TGTGCCAGCAGTTACGGGCAGGCGAGCAATCAGCCCCAGCATTTT.